The present TCR beta chain was sequenced within a study of shared clonotypes between healthy human individuals. Measured with immunoSEQ multiplex PCR; TCRdb has only the in-frame clones, and not every one. Of 470,000 or so clones in the sample, 81% were seen once. Germline V gene lookup returns CDR1 MDHEN and CDR2 SYDVKM. V was shortened by 8 bases and J by 0 bases, with 19 bases between the two germline ends. The CDR3 has 16 amino acids. This sequence was found in a woman aged 40 to 50 in good health. Some clones in this sample may be carry-over from other donors' samples. Sequences were obtained from PBMCs. The chain uses TRBV28 and TRBJ1-1, with D tentatively TRBD1 (6 bases). The CDR3 spells CASSMGGRVVNTEAFF. As DNA, the CDR3 is TGTGCCAGCTCGATGGGGGGGCGAGTAGTGAACACTGAAGCTTTCTTT. The full variable domain, completed using reference TRBV28 and TRBJ1-1, is DVKVTQSSRYLVKRTGEKVFLECVQDMDHENMFWYRQDPGLGLRLIYFSYDVKMKEKGDIPEGYSVSREKKERFSLILESASTNQTSMYLCASSMGGRVVNTEAFFGQGTRLTVV.